The 6 T cell receptor beta chains listed next were all sequenced from one sample in a study of shared clonotypes between healthy human individuals. Produced via immunoSEQ multiplex PCR; TCRdb's table is partial and in-frame only. The sample gives some 1.1 million clones, approximately 75% of which show up once; 0.89% is in the top ten. Sequencing was performed on memory CD4+ T cells from PBMCs. Indicated subset: CD45RA-negative fraction. The source is a man younger than 35 in good health. Some clones in this sample may be carry-over from other donors' samples.

The V gene is TRBV30, the J gene TRBJ1-6, with TRBD1 as a possible D gene (5 bases). The germline V gene encodes CDR1 GTSNPN and CDR2 SVGIG (reference sequence). Between the trimmed V and J ends, which lost 2 bases and 6 bases, there was a span of 11 bases. This CDR3 spans 14 amino acids. The CDR3 DNA follows: TGTGCCTGGAGTAGGACACGGACTAATTCACCCCTCCACTTT. This translates into CAWSRTRTNSPLHF.

J is TRBJ2-7 and V is TRBV5-1; the D gene could be TRBD1 or TRBD2 (5 bases each). Looked up from germline, CDR1 is SGHRS and CDR2 is YFSETQ. This CDR3 contains 16 residues. V lost 1 base to trimming and J lost 0 bases, with 14 bases between them. This chain's CDR3 is CASSLRTGPNSYEQYF. The CDR3 DNA reads TGCGCCAGCAGCTTGAGGACGGGGCCCAACTCCTACGAGCAGTACTTC. Supplemented by reference TRBV5-1 and TRBJ2-7, the full variable domain reads KAGVTQTPRYLIKTRGQQVTLSCSPISGHRSVSWYQQTPGQGLQFLFEYFSETQRNKGNFPGRFSGRQFSNSRSEMNVSTLELGDSALYLCASSLRTGPNSYEQYFGPGTRLTVT.

This chain links TRBV18 with TRBJ1-4; 7 nucleotides agree with TRBD1. The V gene's germline CDR1 is KGHSH and CDR2 LQKENI. Losses at the gene ends were 6 bases for V and 3 bases for J; bases not matched to a gene: 4. This CDR3 has 14 residues. The CDR3 coding sequence is TGTGCCAGCTCGTACCAGGGGGCTAATGAAAAACTGTTTTTT. Amino acid sequence: CASSYQGANEKLFF.

V gene TRBV28 combines with J gene TRBJ2-1, with 7 bases identical to TRBD2. The CDR3 runs 13 residues. Germline loops: CDR1 MDHEN, CDR2 SYDVKM. CDR3: CVTLADSYNEQFF. The CDR3 DNA is TGTGTTACTCTAGCGGACTCCTACAATGAGCAGTTCTTC.

This sequence joins TRBV30 and TRBJ2-2; 9 bases line up with TRBD2. V gave up 4 bases and J gave up 5 bases; unmatched junction bases: 8. Per germline, CDR1 GTSNPN and CDR2 SVGIG (reference sequence). The CDR3 covers 15 residues. The CDR3 is CAWKEGGGETGELFF. The CDR3 DNA reads as TGTGCCTGGAAGGAGGGCGGGGGGGAAACCGGGGAGCTGTTTTTT.

The chain joins TRBV9 to TRBJ1-4, with D unclear. The germline gives CDR1 SGDLS, CDR2 YYNGEE. V lost 0 bases, J lost 8 bases, and 11 bases lay in between. The length of the CDR3 is 14 residues. The CDR3 loop reads CASSVVPGGEKLFF. CDR3 coding DNA: TGTGCCAGCAGCGTAGTCCCCGGTGGGGAAAAACTGTTTTTT.